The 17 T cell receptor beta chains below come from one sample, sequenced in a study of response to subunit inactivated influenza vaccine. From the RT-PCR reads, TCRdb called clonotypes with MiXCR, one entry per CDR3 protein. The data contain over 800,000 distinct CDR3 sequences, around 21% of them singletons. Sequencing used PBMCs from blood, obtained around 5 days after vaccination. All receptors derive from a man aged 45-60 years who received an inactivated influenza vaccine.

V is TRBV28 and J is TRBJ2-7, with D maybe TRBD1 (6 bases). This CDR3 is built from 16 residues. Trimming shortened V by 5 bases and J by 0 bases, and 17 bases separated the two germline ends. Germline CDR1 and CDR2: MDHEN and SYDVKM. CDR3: CASSPVTGLSSYEQYF. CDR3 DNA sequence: TGTGCCAGCAGTCCGGTGACAGGCTTGAGCTCCTACGAGCAGTACTTC.

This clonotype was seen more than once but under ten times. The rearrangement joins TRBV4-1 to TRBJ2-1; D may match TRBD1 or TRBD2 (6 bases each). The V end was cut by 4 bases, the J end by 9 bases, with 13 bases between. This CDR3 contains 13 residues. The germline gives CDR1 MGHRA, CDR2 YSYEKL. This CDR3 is CASSLKEGGEQFF. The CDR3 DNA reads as TGCGCCAGCAGCCTGAAGGAGGGGGGTGAGCAGTTCTTC.

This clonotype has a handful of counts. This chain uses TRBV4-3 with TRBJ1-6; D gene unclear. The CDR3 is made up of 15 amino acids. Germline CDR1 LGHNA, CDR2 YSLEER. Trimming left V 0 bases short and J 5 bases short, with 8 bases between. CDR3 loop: CASSQDLDNNSPLHF. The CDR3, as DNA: TGCGCCAGCAGCCAAGATCTTGACAATAATTCACCCCTCCACTTT.

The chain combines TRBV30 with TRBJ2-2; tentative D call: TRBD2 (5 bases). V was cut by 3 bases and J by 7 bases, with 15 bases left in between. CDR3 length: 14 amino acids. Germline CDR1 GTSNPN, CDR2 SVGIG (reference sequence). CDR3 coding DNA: TGTGCCTGGAGAGACCTCGGGGAAGTCGGGGAGCTGTTTTTT. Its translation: CAWRDLGEVGELFF.

In nucleotides, the CDR3 is TGTGCCAGCAGTTCTAGCGGGGCTAGCACAGATACGCAGTATTTT. Encoded protein: CASSSSGASTDTQYF. The chain carries TRBV6-5 and TRBJ2-3; 9 nucleotides align to TRBD2. This CDR3 has 15 residues. Per the germline V gene, CDR1 is MNHEY and CDR2 is SVGAGI. V dropped 4 bases and J dropped 0; count of bases not matched to a gene: 2.

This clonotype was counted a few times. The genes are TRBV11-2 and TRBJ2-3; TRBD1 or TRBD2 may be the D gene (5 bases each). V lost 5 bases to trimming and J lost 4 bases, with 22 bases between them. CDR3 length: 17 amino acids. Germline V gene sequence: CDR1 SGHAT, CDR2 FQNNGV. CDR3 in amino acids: CASSHVAWGSVADTQYF. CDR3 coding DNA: TGTGCCAGCAGCCACGTTGCATGGGGGTCGGTCGCAGATACGCAGTATTTT.

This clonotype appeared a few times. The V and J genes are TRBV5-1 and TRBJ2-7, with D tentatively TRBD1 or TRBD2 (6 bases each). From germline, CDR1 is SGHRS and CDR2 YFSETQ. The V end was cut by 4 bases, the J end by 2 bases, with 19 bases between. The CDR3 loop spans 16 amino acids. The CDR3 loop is CASSPGGMQGAYEQYF. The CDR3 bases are TGCGCCAGCAGCCCCGGGGGCATGCAAGGGGCCTACGAGCAGTACTTC.

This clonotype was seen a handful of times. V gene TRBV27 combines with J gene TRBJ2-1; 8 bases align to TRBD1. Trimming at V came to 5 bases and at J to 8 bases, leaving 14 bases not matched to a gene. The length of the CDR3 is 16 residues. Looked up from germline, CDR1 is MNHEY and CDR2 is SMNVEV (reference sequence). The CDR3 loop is CASSPTTGVPFHEQFF. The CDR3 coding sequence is TGTGCCAGCAGTCCGACGACAGGGGTCCCCTTCCATGAGCAGTTCTTC.

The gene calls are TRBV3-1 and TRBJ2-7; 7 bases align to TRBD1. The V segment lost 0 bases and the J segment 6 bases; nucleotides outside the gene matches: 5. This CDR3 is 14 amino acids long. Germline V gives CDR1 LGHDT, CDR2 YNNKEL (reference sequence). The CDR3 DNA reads TGTGCCAGCAGCCAAGATGGTGCAGGGGGCGAGCAGTACTTC. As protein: CASSQDGAGGEQYF.

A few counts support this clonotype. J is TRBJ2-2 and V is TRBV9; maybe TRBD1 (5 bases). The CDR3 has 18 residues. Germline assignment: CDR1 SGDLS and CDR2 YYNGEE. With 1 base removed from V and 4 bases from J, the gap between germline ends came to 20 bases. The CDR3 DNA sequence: TGTGCCAGCAGCGTAAATTTTCGGCAGGGCGTGGGCACCGGGGAGCTGTTTTTT. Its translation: CASSVNFRQGVGTGELFF.

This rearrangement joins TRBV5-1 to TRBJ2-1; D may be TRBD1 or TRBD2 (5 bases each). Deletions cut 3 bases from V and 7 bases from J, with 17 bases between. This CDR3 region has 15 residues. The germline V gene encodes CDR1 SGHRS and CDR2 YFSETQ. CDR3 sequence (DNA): TGCGCCAGCAGCTCCTACCCGGGGCTACCAAATGAGCAGTTCTTC. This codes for CASSSYPGLPNEQFF.

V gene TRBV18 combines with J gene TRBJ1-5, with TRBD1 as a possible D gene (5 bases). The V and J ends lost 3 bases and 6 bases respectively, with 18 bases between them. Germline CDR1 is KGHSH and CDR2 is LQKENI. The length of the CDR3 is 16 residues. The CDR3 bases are TGTGCCAGCTCACCCCGCAACGGGGGAGTCGGTCAGCCCCAGCATTTT. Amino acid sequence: CASSPRNGGVGQPQHF.

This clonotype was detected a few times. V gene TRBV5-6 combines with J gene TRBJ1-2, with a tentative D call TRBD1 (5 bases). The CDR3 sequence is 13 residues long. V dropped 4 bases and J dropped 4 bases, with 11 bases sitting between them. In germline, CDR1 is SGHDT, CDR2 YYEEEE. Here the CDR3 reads CASSGDGGYGYTF. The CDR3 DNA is TGTGCCAGCAGCGGGGACGGCGGCTATGGCTACACCTTC.

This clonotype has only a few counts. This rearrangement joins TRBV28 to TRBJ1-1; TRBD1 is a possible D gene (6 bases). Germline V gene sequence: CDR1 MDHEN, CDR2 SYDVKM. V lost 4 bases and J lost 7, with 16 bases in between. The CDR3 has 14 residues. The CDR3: CASSSTGGTVEAFF. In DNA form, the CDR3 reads TGTGCCAGCAGTTCGACAGGAGGCACCGTTGAAGCTTTCTTT.

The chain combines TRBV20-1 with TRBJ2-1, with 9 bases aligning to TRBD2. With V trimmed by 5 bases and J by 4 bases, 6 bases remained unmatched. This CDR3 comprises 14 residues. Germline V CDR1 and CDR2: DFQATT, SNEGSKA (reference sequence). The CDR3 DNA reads TGCAGTGCTGGTTCTGCGGGAGGGTACAATGAGCAGTTCTTC. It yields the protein CSAGSAGGYNEQFF.

The CDR3 is CSASQSGEETQYF. CDR3 nucleotides: TGCAGTGCTAGCCAGTCAGGGGAGGAGACCCAGTACTTC. The V call is TRBV20-1, the J call TRBJ2-5; possibly TRBD1 for D (6 bases). Trimming stripped 3 bases from V and 5 bases from J, with 13 bases between. The CDR3 has 13 residues. Germline assignment: CDR1 DFQATT and CDR2 SNEGSKA (reference sequence).

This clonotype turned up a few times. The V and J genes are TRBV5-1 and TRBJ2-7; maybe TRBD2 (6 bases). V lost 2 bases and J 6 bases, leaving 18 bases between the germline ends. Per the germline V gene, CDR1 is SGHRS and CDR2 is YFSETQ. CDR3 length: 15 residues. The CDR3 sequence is CASSFRSGPGGEQYF. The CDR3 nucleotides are TGCGCCAGCAGCTTTCGGTCAGGGCCCGGGGGCGAGCAGTACTTC.